This T cell receptor beta chain is from a study of beta chain features in type 1 diabetes. Reverse transcription of all isolated RNA meant that expressed TCRB transcripts were sequenced. TCRdb's table, derived via immunoSEQ multiplex PCR, lists solely in-frame clones and lacks some. The data show 140,000 or so clones, with more than 9% seen just once and around 1.2% held by the top ten. The source of this sequence is a man aged 18 to 30 in good health. Sequenced input: naive CD4+ T cells from blood.

CDR3 coding DNA: TGCAGCGTTGAACACAGGAGGGACACTGAAGCTTTCTTT. Translation: CSVEHRRDTEAFF. The V gene is TRBV29-1, the J gene TRBJ1-1; maybe TRBD1 (5 bases). Germline V gives CDR1 SQVTM, CDR2 ANQGSEA. The CDR3 loop spans 13 amino acids. V was shortened by 2 bases and J by 3 bases, with 10 bases between the two germline ends.